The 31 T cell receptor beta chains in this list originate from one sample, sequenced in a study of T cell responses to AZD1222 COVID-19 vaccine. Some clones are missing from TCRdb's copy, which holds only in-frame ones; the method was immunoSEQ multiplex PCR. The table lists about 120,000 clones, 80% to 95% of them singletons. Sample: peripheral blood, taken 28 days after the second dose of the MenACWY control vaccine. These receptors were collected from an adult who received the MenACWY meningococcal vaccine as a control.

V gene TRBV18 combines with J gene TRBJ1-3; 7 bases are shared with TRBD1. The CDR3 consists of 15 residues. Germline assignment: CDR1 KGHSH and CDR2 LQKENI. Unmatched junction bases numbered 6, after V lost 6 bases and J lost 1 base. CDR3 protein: CASSGTVSSGNTIYF. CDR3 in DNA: TGTGCCAGCTCTGGGACAGTATCTTCTGGAAACACCATATATTTT.

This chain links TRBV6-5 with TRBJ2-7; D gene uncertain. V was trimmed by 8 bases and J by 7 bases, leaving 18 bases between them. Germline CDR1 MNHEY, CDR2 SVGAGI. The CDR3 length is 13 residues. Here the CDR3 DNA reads TGTGCCAGCCGAAATTTGGGTTTATGGGAGCAGTACGTC. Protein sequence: CASRNLGLWEQYV.

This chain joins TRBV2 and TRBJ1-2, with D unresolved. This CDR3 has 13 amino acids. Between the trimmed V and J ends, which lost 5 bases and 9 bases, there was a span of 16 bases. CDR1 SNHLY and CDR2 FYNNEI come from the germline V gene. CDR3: CASSNLDGRSYTF. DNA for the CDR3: TGTGCCAGCAGTAACCTGGACGGCAGGAGCTACACCTTC.

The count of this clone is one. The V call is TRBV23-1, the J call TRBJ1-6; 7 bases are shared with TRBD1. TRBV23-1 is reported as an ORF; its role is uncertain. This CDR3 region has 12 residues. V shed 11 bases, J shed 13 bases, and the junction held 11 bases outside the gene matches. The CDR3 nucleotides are TGCGCCGGCCCCCCGACAGGGACGCCCCTCCACTTT. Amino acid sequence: CAGPPTGTPLHF.

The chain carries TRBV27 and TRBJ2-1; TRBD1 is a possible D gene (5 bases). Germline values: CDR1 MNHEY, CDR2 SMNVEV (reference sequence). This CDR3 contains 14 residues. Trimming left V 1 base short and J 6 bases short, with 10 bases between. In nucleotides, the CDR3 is TGTGCCAGCAGTTTATTGACAGCTAGCAATGAGCAGTTCTTC. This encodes CASSLLTASNEQFF.

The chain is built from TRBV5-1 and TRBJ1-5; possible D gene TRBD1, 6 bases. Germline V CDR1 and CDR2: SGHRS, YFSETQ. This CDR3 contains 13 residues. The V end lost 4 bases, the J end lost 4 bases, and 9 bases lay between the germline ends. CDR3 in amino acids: CASSKGQNQPQHF. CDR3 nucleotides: TGCGCCAGCAGCAAGGGACAAAATCAGCCCCAGCATTTT.

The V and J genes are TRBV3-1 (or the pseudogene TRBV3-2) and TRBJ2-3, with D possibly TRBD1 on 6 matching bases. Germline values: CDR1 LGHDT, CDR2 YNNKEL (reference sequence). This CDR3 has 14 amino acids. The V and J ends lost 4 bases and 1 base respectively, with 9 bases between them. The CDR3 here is CASSRRQGTDTQYF. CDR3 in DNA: TGTGCCAGCAGCCGTAGACAGGGCACAGATACGCAGTATTTT.

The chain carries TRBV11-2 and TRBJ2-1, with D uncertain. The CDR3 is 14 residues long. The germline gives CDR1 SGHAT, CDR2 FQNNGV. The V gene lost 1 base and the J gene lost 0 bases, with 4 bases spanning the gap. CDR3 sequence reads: CASSLGSSYNEQFF. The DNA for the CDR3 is TGTGCCAGCAGCTTAGGTAGCTCCTACAATGAGCAGTTCTTC.

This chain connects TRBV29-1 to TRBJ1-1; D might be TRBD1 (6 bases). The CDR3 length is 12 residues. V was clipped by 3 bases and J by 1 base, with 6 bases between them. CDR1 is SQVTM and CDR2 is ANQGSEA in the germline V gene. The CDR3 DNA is TGCAGCGTTGAGGGGGCGAACACTGAAGCTTTCTTT. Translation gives CSVEGANTEAFF.

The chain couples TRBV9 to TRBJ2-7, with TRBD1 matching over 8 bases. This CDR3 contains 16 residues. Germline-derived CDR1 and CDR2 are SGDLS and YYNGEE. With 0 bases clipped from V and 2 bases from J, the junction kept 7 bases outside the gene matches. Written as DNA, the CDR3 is TGTGCCAGCAGCGTAGGAGGGACAGGATCAACCTACGAGCAGTACTTC. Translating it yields CASSVGGTGSTYEQYF.

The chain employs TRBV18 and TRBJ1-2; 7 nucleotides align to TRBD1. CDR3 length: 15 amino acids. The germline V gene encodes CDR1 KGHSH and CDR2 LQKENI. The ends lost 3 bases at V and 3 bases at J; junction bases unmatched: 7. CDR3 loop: CASSPRGGEDYGYTF. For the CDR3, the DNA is TGTGCCAGCTCACCCAGAGGGGGCGAGGACTATGGCTACACCTTC.

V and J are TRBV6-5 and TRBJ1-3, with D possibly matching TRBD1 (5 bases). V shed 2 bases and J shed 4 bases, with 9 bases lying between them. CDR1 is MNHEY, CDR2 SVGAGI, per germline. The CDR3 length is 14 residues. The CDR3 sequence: CASSYGQGGNTIYF. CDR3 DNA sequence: TGTGCCAGCAGTTACGGGCAGGGAGGAAACACCATATATTTT.

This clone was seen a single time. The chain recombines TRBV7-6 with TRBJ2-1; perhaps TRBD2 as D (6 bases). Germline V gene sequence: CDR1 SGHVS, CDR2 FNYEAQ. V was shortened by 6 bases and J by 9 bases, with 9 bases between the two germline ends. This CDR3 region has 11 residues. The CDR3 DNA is TGTGCCAGCAGAGCGGGTGGTGAGCAGTTCTTC. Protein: CASRAGGEQFF.

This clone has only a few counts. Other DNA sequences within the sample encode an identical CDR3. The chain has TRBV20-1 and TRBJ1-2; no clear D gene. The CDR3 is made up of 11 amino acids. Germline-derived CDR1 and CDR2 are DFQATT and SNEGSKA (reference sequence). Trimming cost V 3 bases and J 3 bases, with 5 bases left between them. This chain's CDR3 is CSARPDYGYTF. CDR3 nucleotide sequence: TGCAGTGCTAGGCCGGACTATGGCTACACCTTC.

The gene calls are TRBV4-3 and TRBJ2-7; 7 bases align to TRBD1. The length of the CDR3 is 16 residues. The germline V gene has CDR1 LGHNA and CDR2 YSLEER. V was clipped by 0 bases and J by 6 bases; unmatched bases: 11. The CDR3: CASSQDPRTGWCEQYV. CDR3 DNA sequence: TGCGCCAGCAGCCAAGACCCTAGGACAGGCTGGTGCGAGCAGTACGTC.

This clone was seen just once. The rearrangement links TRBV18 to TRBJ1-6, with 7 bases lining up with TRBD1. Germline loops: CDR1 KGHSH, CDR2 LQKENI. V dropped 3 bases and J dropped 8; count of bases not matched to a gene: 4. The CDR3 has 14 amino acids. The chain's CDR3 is CASSPGQTYSPLHF. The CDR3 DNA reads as TGTGCCAGCTCACCGGGACAGACGTATTCACCCCTCCACTTT. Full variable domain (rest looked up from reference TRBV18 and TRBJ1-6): NAGVMQNPRHLVRRRGQEARLRCSPMKGHSHVYWYRQLPEEGLKFMVYLQKENIIDESGMPKERFSAEFPKEGPSILRIQQVVRGDSAAYFCASSPGQTYSPLHFGNGTRLTVT.

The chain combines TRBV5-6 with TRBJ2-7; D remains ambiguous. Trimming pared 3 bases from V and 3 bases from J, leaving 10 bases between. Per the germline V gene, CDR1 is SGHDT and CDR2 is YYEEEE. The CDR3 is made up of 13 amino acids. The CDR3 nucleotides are TGTGCCAGCAGCTCCGGTCGAGGCTACGAGCAGTACTTC. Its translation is CASSSGRGYEQYF.

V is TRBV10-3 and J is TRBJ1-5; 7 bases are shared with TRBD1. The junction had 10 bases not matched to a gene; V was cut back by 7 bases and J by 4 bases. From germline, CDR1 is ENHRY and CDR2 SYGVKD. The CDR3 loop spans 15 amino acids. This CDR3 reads CAIKESQGGNQPQHF. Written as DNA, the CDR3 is TGTGCCATCAAGGAGTCCCAGGGGGGTAATCAGCCCCAGCATTTT.

The CDR3 region has the DNA TGTGCCAGCAGCTTAGGGACAGCCCACAGCTCCTATAATTCACCCCTCCACTTT. It yields the protein CASSLGTAHSSYNSPLHF. The chain recombines TRBV7-2 with TRBJ1-6, with D perhaps matching TRBD1 (6 bases). V was trimmed by 1 base and J by 0 bases, leaving 13 bases between them. Germline V gene lookup returns CDR1 SGHTA and CDR2 FQGNSA. The CDR3 loop spans 18 amino acids.

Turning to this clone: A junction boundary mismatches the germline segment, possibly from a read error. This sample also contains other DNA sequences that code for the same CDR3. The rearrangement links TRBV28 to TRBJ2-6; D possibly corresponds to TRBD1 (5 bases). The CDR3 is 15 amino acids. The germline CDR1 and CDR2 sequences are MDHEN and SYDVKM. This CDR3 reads CASSFTGSGANVLTF. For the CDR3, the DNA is TGTGCCAGCAGTTTTACAGGCTCTGGGGCCAATGTCCTGACTTTC.

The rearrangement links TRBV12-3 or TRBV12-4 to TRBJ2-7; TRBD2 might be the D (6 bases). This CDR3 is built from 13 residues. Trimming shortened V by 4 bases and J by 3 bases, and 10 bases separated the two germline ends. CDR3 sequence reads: CASSSGEGYEQYV. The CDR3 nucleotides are TGTGCCAGCAGTTCGGGGGAAGGCTACGAGCAGTACGTC.

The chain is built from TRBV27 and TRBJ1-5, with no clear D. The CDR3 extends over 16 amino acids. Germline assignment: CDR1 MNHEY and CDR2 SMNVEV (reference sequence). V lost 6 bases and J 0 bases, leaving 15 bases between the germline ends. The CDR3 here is CASRRTGLYSNQPQHF. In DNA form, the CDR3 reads TGTGCCAGCAGGAGGACGGGCCTCTATAGCAATCAGCCCCAGCATTTT.

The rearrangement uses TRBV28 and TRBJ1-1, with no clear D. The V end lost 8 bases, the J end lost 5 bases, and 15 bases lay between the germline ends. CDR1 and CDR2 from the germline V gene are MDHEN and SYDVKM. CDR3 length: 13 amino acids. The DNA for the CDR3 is TGTGCCAGCCACCCCCCCAGAGGGACTGAAGCTTTCTTT. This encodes CASHPPRGTEAFF.

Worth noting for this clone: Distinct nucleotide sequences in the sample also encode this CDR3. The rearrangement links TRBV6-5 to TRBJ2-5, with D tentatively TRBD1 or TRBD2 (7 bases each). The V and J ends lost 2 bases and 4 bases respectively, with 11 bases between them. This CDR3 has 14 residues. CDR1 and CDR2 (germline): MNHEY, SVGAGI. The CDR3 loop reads CASSYPGGGETQYF. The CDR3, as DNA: TGTGCCAGCAGTTACCCAGGGGGGGGAGAGACCCAGTACTTC.

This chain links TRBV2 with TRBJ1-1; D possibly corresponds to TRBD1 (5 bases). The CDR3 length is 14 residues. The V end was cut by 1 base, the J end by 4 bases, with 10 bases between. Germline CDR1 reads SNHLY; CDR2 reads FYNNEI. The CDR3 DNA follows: TGTGCCAGCAGTGAAGGGGACCCAAGCACTGAAGCTTTCTTT. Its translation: CASSEGDPSTEAFF.

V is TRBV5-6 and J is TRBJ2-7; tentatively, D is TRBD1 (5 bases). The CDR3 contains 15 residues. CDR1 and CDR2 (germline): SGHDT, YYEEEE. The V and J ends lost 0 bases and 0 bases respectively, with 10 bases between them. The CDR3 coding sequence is TGTGCCAGCAGCTTGGTACAGGATTACTCCTACGAGCAGTACTTC. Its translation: CASSLVQDYSYEQYF.

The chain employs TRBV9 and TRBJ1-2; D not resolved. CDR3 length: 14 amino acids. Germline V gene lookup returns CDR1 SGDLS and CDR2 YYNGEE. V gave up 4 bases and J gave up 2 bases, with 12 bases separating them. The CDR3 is CASSPPGRNYGYTF. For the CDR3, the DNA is TGTGCCAGCAGCCCTCCCGGACGGAACTATGGCTACACCTTC. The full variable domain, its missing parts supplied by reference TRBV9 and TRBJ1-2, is DSGVTQTPKHLITATGQRVTLRCSPRSGDLSVYWYQQSLDQGLQFLIQYYNGEERAKGNILERFSAQQFPDLHSELNLSSLELGDSALYFCASSPPGRNYGYTFGSGTRLTVV.

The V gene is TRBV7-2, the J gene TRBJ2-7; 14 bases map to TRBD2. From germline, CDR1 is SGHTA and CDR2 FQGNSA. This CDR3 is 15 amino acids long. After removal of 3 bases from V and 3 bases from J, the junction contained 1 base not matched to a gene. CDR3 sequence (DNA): TGTGCCAGCAGCTTCGGACTAGCGGGAGGCTACGAGCAGTACTTC. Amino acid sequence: CASSFGLAGGYEQYF.

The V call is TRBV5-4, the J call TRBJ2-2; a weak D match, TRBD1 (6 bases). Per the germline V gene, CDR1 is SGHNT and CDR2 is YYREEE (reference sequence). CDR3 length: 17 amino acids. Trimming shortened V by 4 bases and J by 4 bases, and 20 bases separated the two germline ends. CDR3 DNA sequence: TGTGCCAGCAGCCCGGTGTCCGGCAGGGGTAGCACCGGGGAGCTGTTTTTT. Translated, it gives CASSPVSGRGSTGELFF.

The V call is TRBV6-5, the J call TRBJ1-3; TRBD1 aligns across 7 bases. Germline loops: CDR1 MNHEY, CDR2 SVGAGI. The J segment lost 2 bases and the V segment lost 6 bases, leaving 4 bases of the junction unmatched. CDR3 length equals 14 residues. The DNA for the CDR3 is TGTGCCAGCAGATCAGACAGGGCTGGAAACACCATATATTTT. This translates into CASRSDRAGNTIYF.

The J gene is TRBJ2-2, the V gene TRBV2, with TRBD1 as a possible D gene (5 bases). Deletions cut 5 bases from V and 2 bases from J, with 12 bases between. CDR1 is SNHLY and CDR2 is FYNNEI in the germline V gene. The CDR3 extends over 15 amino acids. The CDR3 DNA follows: TGTGCCAGCAGTAAACAGGAGATTAACACCGGGGAGCTGTTTTTT. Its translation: CASSKQEINTGELFF. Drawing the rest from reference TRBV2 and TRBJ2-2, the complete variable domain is EPEVTQTPSHQVTQMGQEVILRCVPISNHLYFYWYRQILGQKVEFLVSFYNNEISEKSEIFDDQFSVERPDGSNFTLKIRSTKLEDSAMYFCASSKQEINTGELFFGEGSRLTVL.